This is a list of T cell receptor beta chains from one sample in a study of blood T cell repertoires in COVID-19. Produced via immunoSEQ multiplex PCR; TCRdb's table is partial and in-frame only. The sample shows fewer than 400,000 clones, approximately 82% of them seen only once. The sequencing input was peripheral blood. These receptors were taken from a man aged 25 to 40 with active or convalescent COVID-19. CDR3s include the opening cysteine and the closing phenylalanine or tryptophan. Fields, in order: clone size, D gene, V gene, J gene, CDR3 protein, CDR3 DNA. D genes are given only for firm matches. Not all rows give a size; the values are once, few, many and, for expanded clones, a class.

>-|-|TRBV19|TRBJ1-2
CASSRGVGGYTF
TGTGCCAGTAGCAGGGGAGTGGGTGGCTACACCTTC
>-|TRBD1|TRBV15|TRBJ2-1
CATSTLYGTVLFF
TGTGCCACCAGCACATTGTACGGGACAGTCTTGTTCTTC
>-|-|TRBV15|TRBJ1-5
CATSRLPGTRPQHF
TGTGCCACCAGCAGACTTCCGGGGACACGGCCCCAGCATTTT
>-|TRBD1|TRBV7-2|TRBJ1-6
CASSLMRQGIISGNSPLHF
TGTGCCAGCAGCTTAATGAGACAGGGGATAATATCGGGGAATTCACCCCTCCACTTT
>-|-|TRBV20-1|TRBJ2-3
CSASLNRRYF
TGCAGTGCTAGTCTCAACAGACGATATTTT
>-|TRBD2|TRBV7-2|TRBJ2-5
CASSLALAGSETQYF
TGTGCCAGCAGCTTAGCGCTAGCGGGTTCTGAGACCCAGTACTTC
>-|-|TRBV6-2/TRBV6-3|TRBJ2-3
CASSASTDTQYF
TGTGCCAGCAGTGCGAGCACAGATACGCAGTATTTT
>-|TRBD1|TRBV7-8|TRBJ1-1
CASSRRDRGSNTEAFF
TGTGCCAGCAGCCGCAGGGACAGGGGATCAAACACTGAAGCTTTCTTT
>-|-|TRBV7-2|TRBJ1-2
CASSSNIYGYTF
TGTGCCAGCAGCTCCAACATCTATGGCTACACCTTC
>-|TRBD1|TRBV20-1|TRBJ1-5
CSASGTGDRQPQHF
TGCAGTGCTAGTGGGACAGGGGATCGGCAGCCCCAGCATTTT
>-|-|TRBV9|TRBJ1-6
CASSVAVYSPLHF
TGTGCCAGCAGCGTAGCCGTATATTCACCCCTCCACTTT
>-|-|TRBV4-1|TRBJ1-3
CASSQDMGRGNTIYF
TGCGCCAGCAGCCAAGACATGGGCCGTGGAAACACCATATATTTT
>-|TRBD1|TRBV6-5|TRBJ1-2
CASSPRGQGGYTF
TGTGCCAGCAGCCCCAGGGGGCAGGGGGGCTACACCTTC
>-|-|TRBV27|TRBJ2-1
CASSLSWSGGQFF
TGTGCCAGCAGTTTATCGTGGAGCGGCGGGCAGTTCTTC
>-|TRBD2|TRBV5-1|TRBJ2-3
CASSSSAGGGADTQYF
TGCGCCAGCAGCTCGTCAGCGGGGGGCGGTGCGGATACGCAGTATTTT
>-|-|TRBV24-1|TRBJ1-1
CATSDSRGTEAFF
TGTGCCACCAGTGATTCCAGGGGTACTGAAGCTTTCTTT
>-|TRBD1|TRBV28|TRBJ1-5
CASSLPGQVGNQPQHF
TGTGCCAGCAGTTTGCCGGGACAGGTAGGCAATCAGCCCCAGCATTTT
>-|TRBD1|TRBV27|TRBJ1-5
CASSSFPATGVPDQPQHF
TGTGCCAGCAGCAGTTTTCCTGCTACAGGGGTGCCGGACCAGCCCCAGCATTTT
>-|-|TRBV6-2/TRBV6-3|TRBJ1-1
CASTPPGYKNTEAFF
TGTGCCAGCACCCCACCCGGTTATAAGAACACTGAAGCTTTCTTT
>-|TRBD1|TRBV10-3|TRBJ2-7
CAITPGTGVYEQYF
TGTGCCATCACTCCTGGGACAGGGGTGTACGAGCAGTACTTC
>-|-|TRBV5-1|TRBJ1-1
CASSLGARTEAFF
TGCGCCAGCAGCTTGGGGGCCAGAACTGAAGCTTTCTTT
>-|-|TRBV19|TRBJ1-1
CASSMGRTERNTEAFF
TGTGCCAGTAGTATGGGGCGGACAGAGCGTAACACTGAAGCTTTCTTT
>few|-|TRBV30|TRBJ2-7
CAWNFKGAGEQYF
TGTGCCTGGAACTTTAAGGGGGCGGGAGAGCAGTACTTC
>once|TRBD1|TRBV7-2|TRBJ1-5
CASSLDTGVGNQPQHF
TGTGCCAGCAGCTTGGATACAGGGGTCGGCAATCAGCCCCAGCATTTT
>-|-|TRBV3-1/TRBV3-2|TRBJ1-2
CASSPGGGDYGYTF
TGTGCCAGCAGCCCCGGGGGGGGTGACTATGGCTACACCTTC
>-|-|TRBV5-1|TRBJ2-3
CASSAGAVGYTDTQYF
TGCGCCAGCAGTGCGGGGGCGGTTGGGTACACAGATACGCAGTATTTT
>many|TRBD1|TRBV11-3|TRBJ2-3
CASSPGTGSRTDTQYF
TGTGCCAGCAGCCCCGGGACAGGGTCTCGCACAGATACGCAGTATTTT
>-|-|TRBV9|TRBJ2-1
CASSNSNEQFF
TGTGCCAGCAGCAATAGCAATGAGCAGTTCTTC
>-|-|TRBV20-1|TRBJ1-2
CSASPGTNYGYTF
TGCAGTGCTAGTCCGGGTACTAACTATGGCTACACCTTC
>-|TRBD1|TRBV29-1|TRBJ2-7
CSVSRGQGPYEQYF
TGCAGCGTCAGTAGGGGACAGGGGCCTTACGAGCAGTACTTC
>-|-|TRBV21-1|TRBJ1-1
CASSVTGFHTEAFF
TGTGCCAGCAGCGTTACAGGGTTCCACACTGAAGCTTTCTTT
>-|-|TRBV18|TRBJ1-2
CASSPWGADGYGYTF
TGTGCCAGCTCACCATGGGGCGCGGATGGGTATGGCTACACCTTC
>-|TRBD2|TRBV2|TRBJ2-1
CASRKTSGGALTTNEQFF
TGTGCCAGCAGGAAGACTAGCGGGGGGGCCCTTACGACGAATGAGCAGTTCTTC
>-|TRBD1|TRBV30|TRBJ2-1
CAWSRGPYNEQFF
TGTGCCTGGAGCAGGGGGCCGTACAATGAGCAGTTCTTC
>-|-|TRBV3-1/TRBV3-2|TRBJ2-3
CASSQGPETEGSTDTQYF
TGTGCCAGCAGCCAAGGTCCTGAAACGGAGGGTAGCACAGATACGCAGTATTTT
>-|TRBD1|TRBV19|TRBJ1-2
CASSDRDGYTF
TGTGCCAGTAGTGACAGGGACGGCTACACCTTC
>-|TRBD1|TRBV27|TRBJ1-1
CASSEQGRYTEAFF
TGTGCCAGCAGTGAACAGGGGAGGTACACTGAAGCTTTCTTT
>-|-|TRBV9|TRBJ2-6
CASSVAGGSGANVLTF
TGTGCCAGCAGCGTAGCTGGCGGGTCTGGGGCCAACGTCCTGACTTTC
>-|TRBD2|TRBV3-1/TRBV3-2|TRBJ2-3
CASSQEPAGETDTQYF
TGTGCCAGCAGCCAAGAACCAGCGGGAGAAACAGATACGCAGTATTTT
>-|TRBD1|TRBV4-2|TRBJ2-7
CASSQDFGQGYEQYF
TGTGCCAGCAGCCAAGATTTCGGACAGGGCTACGAGCAGTACTTC
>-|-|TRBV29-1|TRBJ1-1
CSALGTPEAEAFF
TGCAGCGCCCTAGGGACACCCGAGGCTGAAGCTTTCTTT
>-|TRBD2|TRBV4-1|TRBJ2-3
CASSPLADLGPDTQYF
TGCGCCAGCAGCCCTCTAGCGGATTTAGGCCCAGATACGCAGTATTTT